The source of this T cell receptor (beta chain) is a study of blood T cell repertoires in COVID-19. Study as a whole: Samples taken during acute and convalescent COVID-19 were collected in the United States, Italy and Spain. In each case, the material was cDNA or gDNA derived from T cells, B-cell-depleted T cells, or PBMCs.

Authors' analysis steps: Quantification of nucleated cells was approximated via reference gene primer amplification. Assay: immunoSEQ multiplex PCR; the TCRdb copy retains only in-frame clones and omits some. Clone size and the V and J calls come from that table; the DNA yielded D and trimming. The data show 210,000 or so clones, about four fifths seen once. The CDR3 has 14 residues. After removal of 8 bases from V and 2 bases from J, the junction contained 5 bases not matched to a gene. Germline values: CDR1 SNHLY, CDR2 FYNNEI. The rearrangement links TRBV2 to TRBJ2-5, with TRBD2 matching over 10 bases. The source material was PBMCs or T cells enriched from blood (not recorded which). This sequence originates from a woman between 45 and 65 years old who had been exposed to COVID-19. The CDR3 spells CASAGLAAQETQYF. CDR3 coding DNA: TGTGCCAGCGCTGGACTAGCGGCTCAAGAGACCCAGTACTTC.